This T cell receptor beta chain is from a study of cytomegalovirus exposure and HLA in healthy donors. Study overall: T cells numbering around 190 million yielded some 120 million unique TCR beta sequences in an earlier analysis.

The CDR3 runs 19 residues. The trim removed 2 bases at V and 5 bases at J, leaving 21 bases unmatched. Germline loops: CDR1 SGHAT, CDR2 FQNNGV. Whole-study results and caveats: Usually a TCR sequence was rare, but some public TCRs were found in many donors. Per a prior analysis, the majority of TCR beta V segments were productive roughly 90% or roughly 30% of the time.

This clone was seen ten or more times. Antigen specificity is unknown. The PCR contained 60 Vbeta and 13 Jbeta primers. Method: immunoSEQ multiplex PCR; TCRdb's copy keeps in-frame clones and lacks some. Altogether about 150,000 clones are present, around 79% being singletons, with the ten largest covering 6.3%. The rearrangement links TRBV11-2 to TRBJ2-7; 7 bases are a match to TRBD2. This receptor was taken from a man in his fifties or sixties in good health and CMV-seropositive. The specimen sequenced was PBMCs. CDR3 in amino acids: CASSLFHMGGSLWGNEQYF. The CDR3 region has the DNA TGTGCCAGCAGCTTATTTCATATGGGCGGGAGCCTTTGGGGAAACGAGCAGTACTTC.